This passage covers 20 T cell receptor beta chains from one sample sequenced in a study of blood T cell repertoires in COVID-19. Clones were read by immunoSEQ multiplex PCR, and TCRdb kept only the in-frame ones, dropping some. The table has about 350,000 clones, 70% to 90% seen once. Sequencing input: peripheral blood. The receptor set was obtained from a woman aged 55 to 70 with COVID-19, enrolled during active disease.

V is TRBV6-2 or TRBV6-3 and J is TRBJ2-6, with a tentative D call TRBD1 (6 bases). From germline, CDR1 is MNHEY and CDR2 SVGEGT. With 0 bases removed from V and 2 bases from J, the gap between germline ends came to 11 bases. This CDR3 has 17 residues. CDR3 nucleotides: TGTGCCAGCAGTTACTCGGTACAGGGCCCTGGGGCCAACGTCCTGACTTTC. This sequence encodes CASSYSVQGPGANVLTF.

The chain couples TRBV5-1 to TRBJ1-2; D remains unclear. V was trimmed by 2 bases and J by 0 bases, leaving 8 bases between them. The CDR3 length is 14 residues. CDR1 and CDR2 (germline): SGHRS, YFSETQ. The CDR3, as DNA: TGCGCCAGCAGCTTTACAGCTACTAACTATGGCTACACCTTC. Residues: CASSFTATNYGYTF.

The CDR3 coding sequence is TGTGCCAGCAGTGAAGGACAGGTCCATGGCTACACCTTC. It codes for CASSEGQVHGYTF. V and J are TRBV2 and TRBJ1-2; possibly TRBD1 for D (6 bases). Germline CDR1 is SNHLY and CDR2 is FYNNEI. V lost 1 base and J lost 6, with 9 bases in between. The CDR3 is made up of 13 amino acids.

This chain links TRBV11-1 with TRBJ2-7, with 9 bases fitting TRBD1. Germline assignment: CDR1 SGHAT and CDR2 FQDESV (reference sequence). Germline trimming cut 1 base from V and 1 base from J; bases unmatched to any gene: 5. The CDR3 sequence is 16 residues long. The CDR3 DNA follows: TGTGCCAGCAGCTTAGGGGGACAGGGATGGTCCTACGAGCAGTACTTC. Amino acids: CASSLGGQGWSYEQYF.

This rearrangement joins TRBV4-1 to TRBJ1-2, with 7 positions matching TRBD1. Per germline, CDR1 MGHRA and CDR2 YSYEKL. The CDR3 is made up of 21 amino acids. J lost 6 bases, V lost 0 bases, and 25 bases had no gene match. CDR3 in amino acids: CASSQEIQGGRGRGKNNGYTF. The CDR3 nucleotides read TGCGCCAGCAGCCAAGAGATACAGGGCGGAAGGGGGCGCGGAAAGAACAATGGCTACACCTTC.

V and J are TRBV10-1 and TRBJ2-5, with a possible D match to TRBD1 (5 bases). V was clipped by 5 bases and J by 0 bases, with 13 bases between them. The germline V gene has CDR1 WNHNN and CDR2 SYGVQD (reference sequence). The CDR3 length is 15 residues. In nucleotides, the CDR3 is TGCGCCAGCAGTAACGTTTGCAGGGACCAAGAGACCCAGTACTTC. Protein: CASSNVCRDQETQYF.

The chain combines TRBV11-2 with TRBJ2-5; TRBD1 aligns across 7 bases. The ends lost 3 bases at V and 1 base at J; junction bases unmatched: 2. Germline CDR1 and CDR2: SGHAT and FQNNGV. This CDR3 is 14 amino acids long. The DNA of the CDR3 is TGTGCCAGCAGCTTTGGGACAGTCCAAGAGACCCAGTACTTC. Translated: CASSFGTVQETQYF.

The chain uses TRBV5-1 and TRBJ2-1, with TRBD2 matching over 14 bases. The CDR3 runs to 16 residues. With 4 bases clipped from V and 8 bases from J, the junction kept 8 bases outside the gene matches. The germline V gene has CDR1 SGHRS and CDR2 YFSETQ. The CDR3 reads CASSRWTSGGSHEQFF. The CDR3 DNA follows: TGCGCCAGCAGCAGATGGACTAGCGGGGGGAGTCATGAGCAGTTCTTC.

This chain uses TRBV12-3 or TRBV12-4 with TRBJ1-1; D is perhaps TRBD1 (5 bases). The CDR3 consists of 11 residues. V was pared by 6 bases and J by 10 bases, with 12 bases between. The DNA for the CDR3 is TGTGCCAGCAGCGGGGGGTTTTTAGCTTTCTTT. Residues: CASSGGFLAFF.

The rearrangement links TRBV7-2 to TRBJ1-5; 9 bases fit TRBD1. The length of the CDR3 is 14 residues. The germline V gene has CDR1 SGHTA and CDR2 FQGNSA. V lost 5 bases and J lost 6; bases outside the gene matches: 5. CDR3 residues: CASSLTGGGQPQHF. The CDR3 DNA sequence: TGTGCCAGCAGCCTCACAGGGGGCGGTCAGCCCCAGCATTTT.

The chain has TRBV27 and TRBJ1-6; 9 bases agree with TRBD1. The CDR3 has 14 amino acids. The J segment lost 7 bases and the V segment lost 6 bases, leaving 4 bases of the junction unmatched. Germline assignment: CDR1 MNHEY and CDR2 SMNVEV (reference sequence). The CDR3 reads CASRPGTGNSPLHF. CDR3 DNA: TGTGCCAGCAGGCCGGGGACAGGGAATTCACCCCTCCACTTT.

DNA of the CDR3: TGTGCCAGCAGTGACTTCCCGGGAGAGACCCAGTACTTC. It translates to CASSDFPGETQYF. The chain recombines TRBV6-4 with TRBJ2-5; D is unclear. Trimming removed 1 base from V and 4 bases from J, with 7 bases in between. This CDR3 contains 13 residues. Germline V gene data show CDR1 as MRHNA and CDR2 as SNTAGT.

The gene calls are TRBV10-2 and TRBJ1-3; TRBD1 aligns across 7 bases. CDR3 length: 16 amino acids. The germline V gene has CDR1 WSHSY and CDR2 SAAADI. V was clipped by 6 bases and J by 1 base; unmatched bases: 9. The CDR3 region is CASRRDRTISGNTIYF. The CDR3 DNA reads TGCGCCAGCAGAAGGGACAGAACTATTTCTGGAAACACCATATATTTT.

The chain combines TRBV11-2 with TRBJ2-1; 8 bases align to TRBD1. J gave up 1 base and V 8 bases, and 7 bases lay outside the gene matches. Germline V CDR1 and CDR2: SGHAT, FQNNGV. The CDR3 sequence is 15 residues long. CDR3 bases: TGTGCCAGCGGGACAGGACGCGTTTCCTACAATGAGCAGTTCTTC. Translation gives CASGTGRVSYNEQFF.

The CDR3: CASSAGLAGETQYF. In DNA, the CDR3 is TGTGCCAGCAGCGCGGGACTAGCTGGGGAGACCCAGTACTTC. The rearrangement links TRBV5-4 to TRBJ2-5; 9 nucleotides agree with TRBD2. V was pared by 4 bases and J by 5 bases, with 6 bases of the junction left unmatched. This CDR3 spans 14 amino acids. Per germline, CDR1 SGHNT and CDR2 YYREEE (reference sequence).

This clone was counted a single time. This chain joins TRBV30 and TRBJ2-7, with no clear D. Germline lookup yields CDR1 GTSNPN and CDR2 SVGIG (reference sequence). The ends were cut back, 2 bases at V and 2 bases at J, with 10 bases in the middle. This CDR3 has 13 amino acids. In nucleotides, the CDR3 is TGTGCCTGGAGTCGGCAGGCGCCCTACGAGCAGTACTTC. Amino acids: CAWSRQAPYEQYF.

This clone occurred once. This chain joins TRBV5-1 and TRBJ2-2; TRBD1 is a possible D gene (6 bases). The germline V gene encodes CDR1 SGHRS and CDR2 YFSETQ. The length of the CDR3 is 17 residues. Trimming left V 4 bases short and J 0 bases short, with 16 bases between. The CDR3 region has the DNA TGCGCCAGCAGCCCCTCAGGCAGGGGCCCGAACACCGGGGAGCTGTTTTTT. It encodes CASSPSGRGPNTGELFF.

The CDR3 reads CSGRGDDGYTF. The CDR3 DNA reads TGCAGCGGGAGGGGGGACGATGGCTACACCTTC. This sequence joins TRBV20-1 and TRBJ1-2; perhaps TRBD1 as D (6 bases). The V gene's germline CDR1 is DFQATT and CDR2 SNEGSKA (reference sequence). This CDR3 contains 11 residues.

This chain joins TRBV10-1 and TRBJ1-5; 7 positions agree with TRBD1. CDR1 WNHNN and CDR2 SYGVQD come from the germline V gene (reference sequence). This CDR3 comprises 15 residues. V trimming: 6 bases; J trimming: 0 bases; junction bases outside the gene matches: 5. The CDR3 DNA follows: TGCGCCAGCAGAGGGGACAGCCATAGCAATCAGCCCCAGCATTTT. Translated, it gives CASRGDSHSNQPQHF.

The V and J genes are TRBV27 and TRBJ1-6, with 7 bases lining up with TRBD1. Germline V gene sequence: CDR1 MNHEY, CDR2 SMNVEV (reference sequence). The ends lost 2 bases at V and 5 bases at J; junction bases unmatched: 3. The CDR3 runs 15 residues. The CDR3 here is CASSLQGGNNSPLHF. The CDR3 DNA is TGTGCCAGCAGTTTACAAGGGGGCAATAATTCACCCCTCCACTTT.